What follows are 29 T cell receptor beta chains derived from one specimen sequenced in a study of HIV-infected patients and healthy controls. TCRdb called the 5' RACE reads again in MiXCR, with one record for every CDR3 protein. The top ten hold under 1.5% of the sample, which has almost 65,000 distinct CDR3 sequences, roughly a fifth seen once. Sequenced input: CD4+ T cells from blood. Receptor source: a human donor in good health.

This clonotype was counted at least ten times. The chain uses TRBV12-3 or TRBV12-4 and TRBJ2-2; D gene ambiguous. CDR3 length equals 13 residues. The V and J ends lost 6 bases and 6 bases respectively, with 11 bases between them. CDR3 in amino acids: CASSQRAAGELFF. DNA of the CDR3: TGTGCCAGCAGCCAACGGGCGGCCGGGGAGCTGTTTTTT.

The chain combines TRBV7-8 with TRBJ1-5; D remains ambiguous. The ends were cut back, 4 bases at V and 3 bases at J, with 16 bases in the middle. The CDR3 sequence is 16 residues long. The V gene's germline CDR1 is SGHVS and CDR2 FQNEAQ. CDR3 DNA sequence: TGTGCCAGCAGCTCACATATGGTGATGATCAATCAGCCCCAGCATTTT. Translation gives CASSSHMVMINQPQHF.

V usage is TRBV5-1 and J usage is TRBJ2-3; D is perhaps TRBD2 (6 bases). Germline CDR1 SGHRS, CDR2 YFSETQ. The CDR3 spans 17 residues. Trimming cost V 0 bases and J 7 bases, with 21 bases left between them. The CDR3 sequence: CASSLESSDLKGHTQYF. The CDR3 DNA is TGCGCCAGCAGCTTGGAGTCTAGCGATCTTAAAGGCCATACGCAGTATTTT.

The chain uses TRBV15 and TRBJ1-5, with D hard to call. This CDR3 comprises 14 residues. Germline V gene data show CDR1 as LNHNV and CDR2 as YYDKDF (reference sequence). V lost 1 base and J lost 7, with 11 bases in between. The CDR3 DNA reads TGTGCCACCAGCAGAGTAACAGAGCCCCAGCCCCAGCATTTT. It codes for CATSRVTEPQPQHF.

The chain carries TRBV10-3 and TRBJ1-2, with D tentatively TRBD1 (5 bases). The CDR3 sequence is 15 residues long. V was shortened by 3 bases and J by 2 bases, with 13 bases between the two germline ends. Germline-derived CDR1 and CDR2 are ENHRY and SYGVKD. CDR3 sequence: CAISDWFKGNYGYTF. The CDR3, as DNA: TGTGCCATCAGTGATTGGTTTAAGGGGAACTATGGCTACACCTTC.

This clonotype has more than one count but fewer than ten. The chain is built from TRBV19 and TRBJ1-1; D ambiguous. The germline V and J ends were trimmed by 5 bases and 4 bases, with 14 bases remaining between them. Germline CDR1 is LNHDA and CDR2 is SQIVND (reference sequence). CDR3 length: 14 amino acids. CDR3 nucleotide sequence: TGTGCCAGTAGTCCGGAAGGGTGGGGCACTGAAGCTTTCTTT. Protein: CASSPEGWGTEAFF. The variable domain in full, completed from reference TRBV19 and TRBJ1-1, reads DGGITQSPKYLFRKEGQNVTLSCEQNLNHDAMYWYRQDPGQGLRLIYYSQIVNDFQKGDIAEGYSVSREKKESFPLTVTSAQKNPTAFYLCASSPEGWGTEAFFGQGTRLTVV.

There are many counts of this clonotype. This chain links TRBV27 with TRBJ2-1; 9 nucleotides agree with TRBD1. The CDR3 runs 16 residues. The junction had 5 bases not matched to a gene; V was cut back by 0 bases and J by 5 bases. From germline, CDR1 is MNHEY and CDR2 SMNVEV (reference sequence). The CDR3 DNA follows: TGTGCCAGCAGTTTATCCAGGGGGACAGGGAACAATGAGCAGTTCTTC. Translating it yields CASSLSRGTGNNEQFF.

The V call is TRBV5-6, the J call TRBJ2-3, with 9 bases identical to TRBD1. V trimming: 0 bases; J trimming: 6 bases; junction bases outside the gene matches: 8. Germline CDR1 reads SGHDT; CDR2 reads YYEEEE. The CDR3 loop spans 16 amino acids. CDR3: CASSLVNPGQGDTQYF. CDR3 bases: TGTGCCAGCAGCTTGGTCAATCCGGGACAGGGTGATACGCAGTATTTT.

The rearrangement joins TRBV14 to TRBJ2-7; D call uncertain. The CDR3 totals 12 residues. The germline V and J ends were trimmed by 0 bases and 9 bases, with 9 bases remaining between them. CDR1 and CDR2 (germline): SGHDN, FVKESK. The CDR3 loop reads CASSQDWAGQYF. The CDR3 nucleotides read TGTGCCAGCAGCCAAGATTGGGCAGGGCAGTACTTC.

The V gene is TRBV4-3, the J gene TRBJ2-3; 10 bases line up with TRBD2. With 1 base clipped from V and 4 bases from J, the junction kept 8 bases outside the gene matches. The V gene's germline CDR1 is LGHNA and CDR2 YSLEER. The CDR3 is 17 residues long. The CDR3 spells CASSQGPSGGFSDTQYF. The CDR3 DNA is TGCGCCAGCAGCCAAGGCCCTAGCGGGGGTTTCTCAGATACGCAGTATTTT.

This clonotype was found many times. V is TRBV7-9 and J is TRBJ1-2; D not resolved. The CDR3 is 14 residues long. V lost 0 bases to trimming and J lost 4 bases, with 9 bases between them. CDR1 and CDR2 from the germline V gene are SEHNR and FQNEAQ (reference sequence). This CDR3 reads CASSLAAYPYGYTF. The CDR3, as DNA: TGTGCCAGCAGCTTAGCCGCTTATCCCTATGGCTACACCTTC.

Many counts were recorded for this clonotype. The V gene is TRBV7-2, the J gene TRBJ1-1, with a tentative D call TRBD1 (5 bases). The CDR3 contains 12 residues. Trimming cost V 1 base and J 8 bases, with 8 bases left between them. Germline CDR1 reads SGHTA; CDR2 reads FQGNSA. This chain's CDR3 is CASSLVRGEAFF. The CDR3 bases are TGTGCCAGCAGCTTAGTGCGGGGCGAAGCTTTCTTT. Based on the CDR3 plus reference TRBV7-2 and TRBJ1-1, the full variable domain is GAGVSQSPSNKVTEKGKDVELRCDPISGHTALYWYRQSLGQGLEFLIYFQGNSAPDKSGLPSDRFSAERTGGSVSTLTIQRTQQEDSAVYLCASSLVRGEAFFGQGTRLTVV.

This clonotype was counted many times. V gene TRBV4-1 combines with J gene TRBJ2-5; D is uncertain. Deletions cut 0 bases from V and 5 bases from J, with 10 bases between. The CDR3 has 14 amino acids. Per the germline V gene, CDR1 is MGHRA and CDR2 is YSYEKL. The DNA for the CDR3 is TGCGCCAGCAGCCAAGATATGACGTATGAGACCCAGTACTTC. Encoded protein: CASSQDMTYETQYF.

This clonotype was observed many times. V gene TRBV20-1 combines with J gene TRBJ2-7; 10 positions match TRBD2. The CDR3 loop spans 17 amino acids. From germline, CDR1 is DFQATT and CDR2 SNEGSKA (reference sequence). The ends lost 2 bases at V and 0 bases at J; junction bases unmatched: 10. CDR3 sequence reads: CSARKAGGQFGSYEQYF. DNA for the CDR3: TGCAGTGCTAGAAAAGCGGGAGGGCAGTTCGGCTCCTACGAGCAGTACTTC.

This clonotype was detected ten times or more. This chain connects TRBV29-1 to TRBJ2-3, with 7 bases matching TRBD2. Germline CDR1 reads SQVTM; CDR2 reads ANQGSEA. With V trimmed by 4 bases and J by 2 bases, 3 bases remained unmatched. The CDR3 is made up of 13 amino acids. CDR3 sequence reads: CSVGRGTTDTQYF. In DNA form, the CDR3 reads TGCAGCGTTGGGCGGGGGACCACAGATACGCAGTATTTT.

In this sample, this clonotype turned up a few times. The chain carries TRBV7-2 and TRBJ2-3; D is undetermined. The germline V gene has CDR1 SGHTA and CDR2 FQGNSA. Trimming cost V 1 base and J 10 bases, with 9 bases left between them. This CDR3 is built from 12 residues. The CDR3 here is CASSLDGLAQYF. The CDR3 DNA reads TGTGCCAGCAGCTTAGACGGTCTAGCGCAGTATTTT.

V gene TRBV9 combines with J gene TRBJ2-5, with TRBD2 matching over 7 bases. Germline V gene data show CDR1 as SGDLS and CDR2 as YYNGEE. Trimming took 3 bases from V and 5 from J; bases not matched to a gene: 10. The CDR3 is made up of 15 amino acids. CDR3 DNA sequence: TGTGCCAGCAGCGCCCGGGGAGGGAGGGAGGAGACCCAGTACTTC. Translated, it gives CASSARGGREETQYF.

This clonotype has a count of ten or more. CDR3 amino acids: CASSRLTGGFGTDTQYF. The CDR3, as DNA: TGCGCCAGCAGCCGACTTACAGGGGGCTTTGGCACAGATACGCAGTATTTT. The genes are TRBV4-1 and TRBJ2-3, with 9 bases fitting TRBD1. The junction had 9 bases not matched to a gene; V was cut back by 4 bases and J by 1 base. The CDR3 is made up of 17 amino acids. CDR1 is MGHRA, CDR2 YSYEKL, per germline.

This clonotype was observed a handful of times. The V and J genes are TRBV20-1 and TRBJ2-7; a possible D gene is TRBD1 (6 bases). Per germline, CDR1 DFQATT and CDR2 SNEGSKA (reference sequence). The CDR3 runs 13 residues. Deletions cut 1 base from V and 2 bases from J, with 9 bases between. The CDR3 loop is CSARAQGTYEQYF. The CDR3 nucleotides read TGCAGTGCTAGAGCCCAGGGGACCTACGAGCAGTACTTC.

This clonotype was picked up many times. The chain recombines TRBV6-1 with TRBJ2-7, with a weak D call TRBD2 (6 bases). Germline V CDR1 and CDR2: MNHNS, SASEGT. The length of the CDR3 is 12 residues. Trimming cost V 4 bases and J 3 bases, with 7 bases left between them. The CDR3 region is CASSVGGYEQYF. The CDR3 DNA reads TGTGCCAGCAGTGTGGGGGGCTACGAGCAGTACTTC.

There are a few counts of this clonotype. The V gene is TRBV12-3 or TRBV12-4, the J gene TRBJ1-5; 11 bases align to TRBD1. The V and J ends lost 6 bases and 6 bases, in that order; junction bases with no gene match: 7. This CDR3 has 15 residues. The CDR3 reads CASSGGQGVSQPQHF. The DNA for the CDR3 is TGTGCCAGCAGCGGGGGACAGGGGGTTTCTCAGCCCCAGCATTTT.

The table lists this clonotype with many counts. The rearrangement joins TRBV5-1 to TRBJ1-2; TRBD1 agrees at 10 bases. Germline V CDR1 and CDR2: SGHRS, YFSETQ. V lost 4 bases to trimming and J lost 3 bases; unmatched junction nucleotides: 9. The CDR3 loop spans 16 amino acids. CDR3 region: CASSRQGAQYHYGYTF. The CDR3 nucleotides read TGCGCCAGCAGCAGACAGGGGGCACAATACCACTATGGCTACACCTTC.

In this sample, this clonotype turned up many times. The chain links TRBV9 to TRBJ2-4; tentative D call: TRBD2 (5 bases). CDR3 size: 15 residues. V shed 0 bases and J shed 6 bases, with 13 bases lying between them. CDR1 and CDR2 from the germline V gene are SGDLS and YYNGEE. CDR3 nucleotide sequence: TGTGCCAGCAGCGTAGCTGGGGAGCGGACAAACATTCAGTACTTC. Translating it yields CASSVAGERTNIQYF.

This clonotype was seen ten or more times. This sequence joins TRBV7-2 and TRBJ2-7; 9 positions agree with TRBD1. The CDR3 spans 13 residues. V trimming: 5 bases; J trimming: 11 bases; junction bases outside the gene matches: 10. Germline V gene sequence: CDR1 SGHTA, CDR2 FQGNSA. The CDR3 loop reads CASSPDGTGRKYF. In DNA, the CDR3 is TGTGCCAGCAGCCCAGACGGGACAGGGAGAAAGTACTTC.

The V and J genes are TRBV6-5 and TRBJ2-7; the D gene is possibly TRBD1 (6 bases). The germline V and J ends were trimmed by 2 bases and 2 bases, with 10 bases remaining between them. The CDR3 has 14 residues. Germline-derived CDR1 and CDR2 are MNHEY and SVGAGI. In nucleotides, the CDR3 is TGTGCCAGCAGTTACGATACAGGGACCTACGAGCAGTACTTC. This translates into CASSYDTGTYEQYF.

This clonotype was counted only a few times. The rearrangement joins TRBV20-1 to TRBJ2-7; D gene uncertain. The CDR3 loop spans 15 amino acids. Deletions cut 7 bases from V and 2 bases from J, with 21 bases between. Germline V gene data show CDR1 as DFQATT and CDR2 as SNEGSKA (reference sequence). Here the CDR3 DNA reads TGCAGTGTAGAACTTGAAGGCGTGTATCCCTACGAGCAGTACTTC. As protein: CSVELEGVYPYEQYF.

The table lists this clonotype with many counts. V and J are TRBV20-1 and TRBJ1-3, with D unclear. Germline CDR1 DFQATT, CDR2 SNEGSKA (reference sequence). The CDR3 length is 14 residues. V lost 1 base, J lost 0 bases, and 7 bases lay in between. CDR3 in DNA: TGCAGTGCTAGAGCCCCCGTCTCTGGAAACACCATATATTTT. It encodes CSARAPVSGNTIYF.

The chain is built from TRBV2 and TRBJ1-1, with D possibly TRBD1 on 5 matching bases. V lost 4 bases, J lost 4 bases, and 10 bases lay in between. Germline V gene sequence: CDR1 SNHLY, CDR2 FYNNEI. The CDR3 runs 13 residues. Here the CDR3 reads CASSAQGFTEAFF. The CDR3 nucleotides read TGTGCCAGCAGTGCCCAGGGTTTCACTGAAGCTTTCTTT.

This clonotype was picked up many times. The rearrangement links TRBV10-3 to TRBJ2-7, with a possible D match to TRBD1 (6 bases). CDR1 is ENHRY and CDR2 is SYGVKD in the germline V gene. V dropped 0 bases and J dropped 0 bases, with 15 bases sitting between them. This CDR3 has 17 residues. CDR3 region: CAISESRTVDFSYEQYF. CDR3 sequence (DNA): TGTGCCATCAGTGAGTCGAGGACAGTAGACTTCTCCTACGAGCAGTACTTC.